What follows describes a single T cell receptor beta chain. Which antigen it targets is not known. This entry belongs to a study of cytomegalovirus exposure and HLA in healthy donors (dated by TCRdb to the late 2010s). In terms of the full investigation: In an earlier analysis of roughly 500 of the donors, about 260 Gb of sequence data and 90 million to 120 million unique TCR beta sequences from 150 million to 200 million T cells were reported. A separate validation cohort of over a hundred different subjects was used in addition to the approximately 670-subject first cohort. Among the roughly 400 genotyped donors, around 81% belonged to the genetic ancestry cluster associated with self-reported Caucasian donors. The later analysis used no new phenotypic data to find candidate immune exposures, relying instead on TCR beta sequences and their occurrence across donors. Donor age, sex, ethnicity and CMV serostatus were compiled alongside the repertoire data. All discovery cohort repertoires had been generated using a single sequencing platform. HLA typing covered class I and class II loci at four-digit resolution. Typing coverage varied by locus: about 629-630 donors for A, B, C, DRB1 and DQB1; more than 500 for DQA1; approximately 610 for DPA1; fewer than 480 for DPB1. To study patterns of TCR occurrence, a later analysis re-analyzed previously published TCR beta repertoires from around 700 donors and added high-resolution HLA genotyping. The study profiled the T cell repertoires of under 850 subjects by immunosequencing and related them to cytomegalovirus serostatus. Among 300 to 450 genotyped donors of the cohort, an average of around 240,000 unique TCR beta nucleotide sequences were sequenced per donor, roughly a sixth of them non-productive. An earlier analysis of roughly 600 of the donors used high-throughput TCR beta sequencing to judge whether each TCR beta V gene segment behaved as functional or pseudogenic. High-throughput TCR immunosequencing, statistical association of individual TCRs with disease status, and machine learning were combined to predict cytomegalovirus infection status. The study aimed to test whether cataloging public T cell receptors could reveal signatures of past pathogen exposure. An early release that covered 640 HLA-typed donors contained 300 to 350 gigabases of sequencing data and tens of millions of unique TCR sequences. A later genetic analysis used genome-wide SNP genotypes for about 60% of the roughly 700 donors, treating that subset as a discovery cohort. Roughly 5 DR-DQ haplotypes were handled as single units for association and clustering, since linkage in the cohort was strong.

Libraries were made using the immunoSEQ multiplex PCR assay. For the multiplex PCR, a mixture combining 60 forward primers for TCR Vbeta segments and 13 reverse primers for TCR Jbeta segments was used. A multiplex PCR assay on genomic DNA amplified the CDR3 region of rearranged TCR beta genes. Amplified TCR beta libraries were sequenced as 87-base-pair reads on the Illumina HiSeq System. The source study handled its data this way. In a later analysis, some 80 million unique TCR beta chains were counted across the roughly 670 repertoires, and roughly 11 million of these chains were shared by at least two donors. Raw reads were error-corrected and collapsed into unique sequences by a nearest-neighbor algorithm in which closely related sequences were merged to remove PCR and sequencing errors. CDR3 sequences were aligned to IMGT reference sequences to assign V, D and J gene segments. For a sequence to be retained, a match of at least six nucleotides to both a V gene segment and a J gene segment was required. A rearrangement counted as productive if the CDR3 had no stop codons and remained in frame with V and J, and every other rearrangement counted as non-productive. Following IMGT convention, CDR3 was defined as the stretch from the second conserved V-encoded cysteine up to the conserved J-encoded phenylalanine. The earlier analysis of 587 of the donors excluded any sequence lacking an unambiguous match to a single V gene segment. An earlier analysis of 500 to 600 of the donors classified V segments as functional when productive rearrangements were above 56.7% and as segregating when the standard deviation between donors was above 5%. A statistical classification framework was developed to diagnose cytomegalovirus status using the catalog of TCR beta chain sequences. V and J gene assignment, in a later analysis, came from comparing TCR nucleotide sequences with IMGT/GENE-DB human TR gene sequences. Using the TCRdist pipeline, a later analysis assigned CDR3 sequences along with most-parsimonious VDJ recombination scenarios. In a later analysis, every TCR beta chain was defined by the combination of its CDR3 amino acid sequence and its V-gene family, and reads without a unique V-gene family were dropped. As a way to deal with suspected cross-contamination and a sequencing artifact, a later analysis dropped roughly 620 nucleotide sequences that were highly shared and had low generation probability. In a later analysis, a clonal expansion index was calculated for each public chain from normalized within-repertoire ranks of inferred template counts. In a later analysis, generation probabilities were computed with a VDJ recombination model fitted to out-of-frame rearrangements, and the resulting probabilities were checked against IGoR. Hypergeometric tests were used in a later analysis to score TCR-TCR, TCR-HLA and TCR-CMV co-occurrence, with a repertoire-size bias correction applied to the TCR pairs. A later analysis estimated false discovery rates by permuting HLA or CMV assignments 20 times. In a later analysis, co-occurring TCRs were grouped using DBSCAN, and TCRdist sequence similarity was added for clustering within HLA-allele-positive subsets. Repertoires with fewer than 30,000 or more than 120,000 public chains were left out of co-occurrence clustering, as were five repertoires with anomalous nucleotide sharing. TCRdb provides this immuneACCESS table in a form limited to in-frame rearrangements. Some clones are lacking; in checked studies, under half of them reflect an unresolved V gene, and why the rest are absent is not known. Clonal size and the V and J genes are those of that table, whereas D and trimming came from the DNA. The record for this sample contains roughly 72,000 clones. The top ten clonotypes cover approximately 4.2% of the sample.

The cohort was made up of about 670 healthy bone marrow donors. All cohort members were sampled while nominally healthy, although unrecorded immune exposures were likely present. The donor was CMV seropositive and was included in the group of 250 to 350 seropositive cohort members. Every donor gave a peripheral blood sample, and the peripheral blood mononuclear cells from that sample were used for TCR beta sequencing. Genomic DNA extraction from the blood cell samples was performed with the Qiagen DNeasy Blood Extraction Kit. What the work shows at the level of the full study, not this receptor alone: Seventeen rarely observed V segments, including chromosome 9 orphons, were excluded from the earlier analysis of several hundred of the donors because counts were too low. A cluster of highly shared sequence variants was judged likely to be a technical artifact of the sequencing pipeline. In an earlier analysis of approximately 590 of the donors, most TCR beta V segments appeared in productive rearrangements about 87% or about 30% of the time, broadly matching IMGT annotations. At a false discovery rate of 0.05, a later analysis linked under 20,000 TCR beta sequences to specific HLA alleles. Assigning TCR associations to individual alleles was difficult when HLA alleles, especially DR and DQ, strongly co-occurred. According to a later analysis, most CMV-associated TCR beta chains appeared to be HLA-restricted, and the HLA associations seemed to be driven largely by CMV exposure. Compared with equally common non-associated chains, HLA-associated TCR beta chains in a later analysis were more clonally expanded and had lower generation probabilities. In vitro tests confirmed that a few of the cytomegalovirus-associated TCR beta chains recognize cytomegalovirus antigens. This cohort had only TCR beta chains sequenced, and the lack of alpha or paired-chain data limited which features could be detected. The classifier was reported to diagnose cytomegalovirus status with high specificity and sensitivity in both the original cohort and the validation cohort. CMV serostatus was the only immune exposure information available for the cohort. Several of the top co-occurrence clusters appeared to be linked to parvovirus B19, influenza, CMV and Epstein-Barr virus, according to a later analysis. V-gene and J-gene trimming of TCR beta chains was associated with a missense DCLRE1C variant in a later genetic analysis, and the association was replicated in an independent cohort. According to a later analysis, TCR association rates differed among HLA loci, with DRB1 alleles showing the most associated TCRs and HLA-C alleles showing the fewest. The presence/absence analyses assumed that sequencing depth was roughly uniform across donors, and that assumption may not be true. Because some donors lacked HLA typing at each locus, the association tests relied only on the typed subset. While some public TCRs were present in many individuals, most TCR sequences turned up only very rarely across donors. In the study, around 150 TCR beta chains were listed as associated with cytomegalovirus. In a later genetic analysis, fewer N-insertions in productive TCRs were reported among donors in an Asian-associated ancestry cluster than the roughly 700-donor mean. Correlated functional status among segregating V segments might reflect linkage disequilibrium, but an unknown experimental factor could not be ruled out. A further reported finding was that TCR beta sequences accurately predicted the HLA-A and HLA-B alleles for most subjects in the first cohort. The authors suggested that the approach could potentially be extended to other disease states and immunological phenotypes.

Sequenced material: PBMCs. The source is a man aged 18 to 30 in good health and CMV-seropositive.

The DNA sequence follows: TGCGCCAGCAGCCCCGGGCAGGGGAGTTCCTACGAGCAGTACTTC. It is translated as CASSPGQGSSYEQYF. The sequence links TRBV5-1 to TRBJ2-7; TRBD1 is perhaps the D gene, given 6 matching bases. Trimming at the junction amounts to 4 bases on V and 1 base on J, and the germline ends lie 15 bases apart. CDR1 and CDR2 are read off the germline V gene as SGHRS and YFSETQ. The CDR3 measures 15 amino acids from cysteine to phenylalanine. The only DNA kept is the CDR3, 45 bases in frame from the first base.